Listed below are T cell receptor beta chains from one sample, sequenced in a study of blood T cell repertoires in COVID-19. This table comes from immunoSEQ multiplex PCR, and its TCRdb copy is limited to in-frame clones, with some not included. The table has fewer than 150,000 clones, around 79% seen once; the top ten hold around 20%. Sequencing was done on a sample of peripheral blood. These TCRs come from a man older than 75 with acute or convalescent COVID-19. The CDR3 runs from the conserved cysteine through the conserved F or W. Fields, in order: CDR3 DNA, CDR3 protein, V gene, clone size, D gene, J gene. A D gene is named only where the DNA matches it firmly. Not all rows give a size; the values are once, few, many and, for expanded clones, a class.

TGTGCCACCAGGACAGGGCACAATGAGCAGTTCTTC,CATRTGHNEQFF,TRBV27,-,TRBD1,TRBJ2-1
TGCGCCAGCAGCGCCGGGACTAGCGGGGGGTACGGAGATACGCAGTATTTT,CASSAGTSGGYGDTQYF,TRBV5-1,-,TRBD2,TRBJ2-3
TGTGCCAGCAGCTTTGGCCGATCCACAGATACGCAGTATTTT,CASSFGRSTDTQYF,TRBV11-2,few,-,TRBJ2-3
TGTGCCAGCACCGGACAGGGGACGTATAGCAATCAGCCCCAGCATTTT,CASTGQGTYSNQPQHF,TRBV5-8,-,TRBD1,TRBJ1-5
TGCGCCAGCAGCTTGGTCTTCGGGACAGACTATGGCTACACCTTC,CASSLVFGTDYGYTF,TRBV5-1,-,TRBD1,TRBJ1-2
TGTGCCAGCTCACAGCTGCGCGGGGGGCTACAAGAGACCCAGTACTTC,CASSQLRGGLQETQYF,TRBV18,once,TRBD2,TRBJ2-5
TGTGCCAGCAGCCCCCCGCGCCGGGCAGCGGGGGAAGAGACCCAGTACTTC,CASSPPRRAAGEETQYF,TRBV5-6,once,TRBD2,TRBJ2-5
TGCGCCAGCAGCTTACAGGGATTTCGTGGCTACACCTTC,CASSLQGFRGYTF,TRBV5-1,-,-,TRBJ1-2
TGTGCCATCAGTGGGGGGGAGAGGGCGTTGAACGAGCAGTACTTC,CAISGGERALNEQYF,TRBV10-3,-,-,TRBJ2-7
TGTGCCAGCAGTCCCTCAGGGTCCCCAGCATACAATGAGCAGTTCTTC,CASSPSGSPAYNEQFF,TRBV6-2/TRBV6-3,once,-,TRBJ2-1
TGTGCCATCAGTGGGAGGACAGGACTCTCTGGAAACACCATATATTTT,CAISGRTGLSGNTIYF,TRBV10-3,-,TRBD1,TRBJ1-3
TGTGCCAGCAGCGCCCTAGGGGTCGAGCAGTACTTC,CASSALGVEQYF,TRBV7-9,-,-,TRBJ2-7
TGTGCCAGCAGCCTGGACGGGAAGACTGAAGCTTTCTTT,CASSLDGKTEAFF,TRBV3-1/TRBV3-2,-,-,TRBJ1-1
TGTGCCAGCAGCCAGTTCTCCGGGAATCAGCCCCAGCATTTT,CASSQFSGNQPQHF,TRBV3-1/TRBV3-2,-,-,TRBJ1-5
TGTGCCAGCAGGGGACTTAATCGCGGCTACACCTTC,CASRGLNRGYTF,TRBV6-5,-,-,TRBJ1-2
TGTGCCAGCAGTGAGCGACAGGGTTGGGAGCAGTACTTC,CASSERQGWEQYF,TRBV6-1,-,TRBD1,TRBJ2-7
TGTGCCAGCAGCGATAGTCAAGAGACCCAGTACTTC,CASSDSQETQYF,TRBV9,-,-,TRBJ2-5
TGTGCCAGCTCCCCGACGGGTTCACCGGGGGGTTCACCCCTCCACTTT,CASSPTGSPGGSPLHF,TRBV18,-,-,TRBJ1-6
TGCGCCAGCAGCTTGGAGACTCCGGGGGGCAATGAGCAGTTCTTC,CASSLETPGGNEQFF,TRBV5-1,-,TRBD2,TRBJ2-1
TGTGCCACTCGCCCGGGGAGCGCAGATACGCAGTATTTT,CATRPGSADTQYF,TRBV7-9,-,-,TRBJ2-3
TGTGCCAGCAGCTTAGTCGTCAGCTCCTACGAGCAGTACTTC,CASSLVVSSYEQYF,TRBV7-8,-,-,TRBJ2-7
TGCGCCAGCAGCGGGGGACAGGGGGCCTACGAGCAGTTCTTC,CASSGGQGAYEQFF,TRBV5-1,-,TRBD1,TRBJ2-1
TGTGCCAGCAGCCAAGGGACTAACATACAAGAGACCCAGTACTTC,CASSQGTNIQETQYF,TRBV7-3,-,TRBD2,TRBJ2-5
TGTGCCAGCTCGGCAGCGAACACCGGGGAGCTGTTTTTT,CASSAANTGELFF,TRBV18,-,-,TRBJ2-2
TGTGCCAGCAGCTTAGAGAGGTCCGGGGAGCTGTTTTTT,CASSLERSGELFF,TRBV11-2,-,-,TRBJ2-2
TGTGCCAGCAGGCACAGGGGGCACAACTTACGGAATAGCACAGATACGCAGTATTTT,CASRHRGHNLRNSTDTQYF,TRBV2,-,TRBD1,TRBJ2-3
TGTGCCAGCACCGCCGGATCAGGGGGCAATCAGCCCCAGCATTTT,CASTAGSGGNQPQHF,TRBV6-6,-,-,TRBJ1-5
TGCGCCAGCAGCCCCGCGGTGGGTTCAAACCAAGAGACCCAGTACTTC,CASSPAVGSNQETQYF,TRBV5-1,-,-,TRBJ2-5
TGTGCCAGCAGCTTACTAGCGGGGGGTACAGATACGCAGTATTTT,CASSLLAGGTDTQYF,TRBV7-3,-,TRBD2,TRBJ2-3
TGTGCCAGCAGCCAAGATCAGGGCGAGCAGTACTTC,CASSQDQGEQYF,TRBV3-1/TRBV3-2,-,-,TRBJ2-7
TGTGCCAGCAGCCTACGTGGGAGGGGCTTTAATTCACCCCTCCACTTT,CASSLRGRGFNSPLHF,TRBV13,-,-,TRBJ1-6
TGTGCCACCGGGAGGGGAGGGGGGTCGTACGAGCAGTACTTC,CATGRGGGSYEQYF,TRBV28,-,TRBD2,TRBJ2-7
TGTGCCAGCAGTACAGGGCGGGAGACCCAGTACTTC,CASSTGRETQYF,TRBV6-5,-,-,TRBJ2-5
TGTGCCAGCAGCTTAGCCGGATCCGGGACAGGGGGCTACGAGCAGTACTTC,CASSLAGSGTGGYEQYF,TRBV7-2,few,TRBD1,TRBJ2-7
TGTGCCAGCACCGAATCGAGGGAGACCCAGTACTTC,CASTESRETQYF,TRBV2,-,-,TRBJ2-5
TGTGCCAGTCGTGGGGACAGCTTAACCTACAATGAGCAGTTCTTC,CASRGDSLTYNEQFF,TRBV19,-,TRBD1,TRBJ2-1
TGTGCCACCCTCCCCGGATATGGGAGCACTGAAGCTTTCTTT,CATLPGYGSTEAFF,TRBV6-5,-,-,TRBJ1-1
TGCGCCAGCAGCTTGGGGGGACTAGCGGGGACCAAAAACATTCAGTACTTC,CASSLGGLAGTKNIQYF,TRBV5-1,-,TRBD2,TRBJ2-4
TGTGCCAGCAGGTCGAGGGTGGGTGGGCAAGAGACCCAGTACTTC,CASRSRVGGQETQYF,TRBV7-6,-,-,TRBJ2-5
TGTGCTAGTGGCTCAAACCGGGAAGGGGGAGAAAACATTCAGTACTTC,CASGSNREGGENIQYF,TRBV12-5,-,-,TRBJ2-4
TGTGCCATCACGGGAGATAACTATGGCTACACCTTC,CAITGDNYGYTF,TRBV10-3,-,-,TRBJ1-2
TGTGCCAGCAGGACTAGCGGGTCCACAGATACGCAGTATTTT,CASRTSGSTDTQYF,TRBV6-5,-,TRBD2,TRBJ2-3
TGTGCCAGCAGGCAGGGGGCGGCTGGCTACACCTTC,CASRQGAAGYTF,TRBV6-5,-,TRBD1,TRBJ1-2
TGTGCCAGCAGTTACTATGGGGCTAACACTGAAGCTTTCTTT,CASSYYGANTEAFF,TRBV6-5,-,-,TRBJ1-1
TGTGCCAGCGGGCCCCAGGGGGTGATTGATTCACCCCTCCACTTT,CASGPQGVIDSPLHF,TRBV7-9,-,TRBD1,TRBJ1-6
TGCGCCAGCAGCTTGCCCAGGACAGGGATGTACAATGAGCAGTTCTTC,CASSLPRTGMYNEQFF,TRBV5-1,-,TRBD1,TRBJ2-1
TGTGCCAGCAGTTCATTACCCCAGCGACTGACTATTGGCTACACCTTC,CASSSLPQRLTIGYTF,TRBV27,-,-,TRBJ1-2
TGTGCCAGCAGCTTAGGCTTTTCGGTTGCATTGGTGAATGAGCAGTTCTTC,CASSLGFSVALVNEQFF,TRBV7-2,-,-,TRBJ2-1
TGTGCCAGCAGTCGTGAACAGGGACGGGTAAGCCAGAACACTGAAGCTTTCTTT,CASSREQGRVSQNTEAFF,TRBV7-9,-,-,TRBJ1-1
TGTGCCAGCAGCCAGACAGGGTTCTATGGCTACACCTTC,CASSQTGFYGYTF,TRBV3-1/TRBV3-2,-,TRBD1,TRBJ1-2
TGTGCCAGCAGCCAAGGACTGTTGGGCGGGGGGCTTTACAATGAGCAGTTCTTC,CASSQGLLGGGLYNEQFF,TRBV3-1/TRBV3-2,-,TRBD2,TRBJ2-1
TGTGCCAGCAGTTTTTACGGGACTGCCTCCTACGAGCAGTACTTC,CASSFYGTASYEQYF,TRBV27,-,-,TRBJ2-7
TGTGCCAGCAGCCAAGATGGCGGGGGGGGCACAGATACGCAGTATTTT,CASSQDGGGGTDTQYF,TRBV3-1/TRBV3-2,-,TRBD2,TRBJ2-3